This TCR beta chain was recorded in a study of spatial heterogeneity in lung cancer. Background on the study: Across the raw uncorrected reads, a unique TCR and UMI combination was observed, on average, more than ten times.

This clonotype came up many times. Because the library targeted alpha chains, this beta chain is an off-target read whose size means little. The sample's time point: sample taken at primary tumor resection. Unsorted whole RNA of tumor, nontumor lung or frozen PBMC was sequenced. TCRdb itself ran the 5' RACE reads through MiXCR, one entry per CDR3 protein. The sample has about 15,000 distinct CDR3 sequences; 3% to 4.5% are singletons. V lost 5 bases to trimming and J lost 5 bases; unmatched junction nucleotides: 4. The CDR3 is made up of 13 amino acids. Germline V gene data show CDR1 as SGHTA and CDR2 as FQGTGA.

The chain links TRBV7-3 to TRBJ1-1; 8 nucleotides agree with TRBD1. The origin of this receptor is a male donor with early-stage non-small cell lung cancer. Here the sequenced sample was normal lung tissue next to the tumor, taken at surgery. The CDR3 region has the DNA TGTGCCAGCAGCACCCAGGGGGCTACTGAAGCTTTCTTT. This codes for CASSTQGATEAFF.